This TCR beta chain originates from a study of T cell repertoires in cytomegalovirus infection. About the research overall: A matching HLA type, together with CMV infection, was signaled by public TCR beta signatures.

The study, taken as a whole, reports: Cumulative public TCR beta family frequency identified carriers of CMV plus the relevant HLA. The ex vivo response was dominated by HLA-C-restricted CMV-specific TCR beta clonotypes.

This clonotype showed up just a few times. Its antigen remains unknown. V was shortened by 5 bases and J by 6 bases, with 12 bases between the two germline ends. The length of the CDR3 is 13 residues. Germline-derived CDR1 and CDR2 are SGHVS and FNYEAQ. TCRdb itself ran the reads through MiXCR, one entry per CDR3 protein. The repertoire holds approximately 160,000 distinct CDR3 sequences, 15% to 20% seen once, with roughly 20% in the top ten. This clonotype was obtained from a human donor in good health (CMV status not recorded). Some clones in this sample may be carry-over from other donors' samples. Material for sequencing was CD8+ T cells from PBMCs. The chain uses TRBV7-6 and TRBJ2-3, with D unresolved. CDR3 amino acids: CASSARSRDTQYF. The CDR3 DNA follows: TGTGCCAGCAGCGCTCGCTCCCGGGATACGCAGTATTTT. Full variable domain (rest looked up from reference TRBV7-6 and TRBJ2-3): GAGVSQSPRYKVTKRGQDVALRCDPISGHVSLYWYRQALGQGPEFLTYFNYEAQQDKSGLPNDRFSAERPEGSISTLTIQRTEQRDSAMYRCASSARSRDTQYFGPGTRLTVL.